Listed here are 19 T cell receptor beta chains from one sample, sequenced in a study of siplizumab effects on memory and regulatory T cells. Clones were read by immunoSEQ multiplex PCR, and TCRdb kept only the in-frame ones, dropping some. The repertoire holds over 85,000 clones, with over 85% as singletons. Sequencing input: CD4+ T cells sorted from blood. These receptor sequences come from a human donor in good health.

The CDR3 region has the DNA TGTGCCAGCAGTGGGGGGACTAGCAGTCGATACGAGCAGTACTTC. It yields the protein CASSGGTSSRYEQYF. The chain recombines TRBV27 with TRBJ2-7; 9 nucleotides align to TRBD2. CDR1 is MNHEY and CDR2 is SMNVEV in the germline V gene (reference sequence). With V trimmed by 5 bases and J by 4 bases, 9 bases remained unmatched. This CDR3 contains 15 residues.

J is TRBJ1-2 and V is TRBV27; D unresolved. The V and J ends lost 0 bases and 5 bases respectively, with 7 bases between them. Germline CDR1 MNHEY, CDR2 SMNVEV (reference sequence). The CDR3 runs 13 residues. The CDR3 reads CASSLSGLYGYTF. The CDR3 DNA reads as TGTGCCAGCAGTTTATCGGGTCTGTATGGCTACACCTTC.

The table lists this clone with a few counts. This chain uses TRBV11-2 with TRBJ2-1; 9 bases fit TRBD2. Germline-derived CDR1 and CDR2 are SGHAT and FQNNGV. The CDR3 consists of 16 residues. With 2 bases clipped from V and 5 bases from J, the junction kept 7 bases outside the gene matches. Here the CDR3 reads CASSLQGLAGNNEQFF. DNA for the CDR3: TGTGCCAGCAGCTTACAGGGCCTAGCGGGGAACAATGAGCAGTTCTTC. The variable domain in full, completed from reference TRBV11-2 and TRBJ2-1, reads EAGVAQSPRYKIIEKRQSVAFWCNPISGHATLYWYQQILGQGPKLLIQFQNNGVVDDSQLPKDRFSAERLKGVDSTLKIQPAKLEDSAVYLCASSLQGLAGNNEQFFGPGTRLTVL.

V and J are TRBV10-1 and TRBJ2-1, with 7 bases aligning to TRBD1. This CDR3 spans 15 amino acids. V shed 5 bases, J shed 3 bases, and the junction held 7 bases outside the gene matches. Per the germline V gene, CDR1 is WNHNN and CDR2 is SYGVQD (reference sequence). The CDR3, as DNA: TGCGCCAGCAGTCGGGACAGCGCTCGCTACAATGAGCAGTTCTTC. This codes for CASSRDSARYNEQFF.

This rearrangement joins TRBV18 to TRBJ2-4; 7 bases are shared with TRBD1. There are 14 residues in the CDR3. The ends lost 1 base at V and 7 bases at J; junction bases unmatched: 4. Germline V gene lookup returns CDR1 KGHSH and CDR2 LQKENI. The CDR3 sequence is CASSPRPTGNIQYF. In DNA form, the CDR3 reads TGTGCCAGCTCACCACGCCCGACAGGGAACATTCAGTACTTC.

This rearrangement joins TRBV29-1 to TRBJ1-5, with D perhaps TRBD1 (5 bases). This CDR3 spans 12 amino acids. Per germline, CDR1 SQVTM and CDR2 ANQGSEA. V dropped 6 bases and J dropped 5 bases, with 11 bases sitting between them. CDR3 coding DNA: TGCAGCGTCTGCGACAGCGATCAGCCCCAGCATTTT. It specifies CSVCDSDQPQHF.

CDR3 in amino acids: CASSLALDQPQHF. The DNA for the CDR3 is TGTGCCAGCAGCTTAGCGCTAGACCAGCCCCAGCATTTT. V gene TRBV11-1 combines with J gene TRBJ1-5; no firm D call. From germline, CDR1 is SGHAT and CDR2 FQDESV (reference sequence). Trimming took 0 bases from V and 7 from J, leaving 7 bases between them. This CDR3 has 13 amino acids.

The sample holds a few counts of this clone. The chain has TRBV11-3 and TRBJ2-1, with a tentative D call TRBD2 (6 bases). The length of the CDR3 is 14 residues. Germline values: CDR1 SGHNT, CDR2 YENEEA. Trimming removed 5 bases from V and 6 bases from J, with 14 bases in between. DNA for the CDR3: TGTGCCAGCAGCCCCGCCCGGGGAGGCAATGAGCAGTTCTTC. It codes for CASSPARGGNEQFF.

The CDR3 DNA is TGCGCCAGCAGCAAGGACAGACTGAACACCGGGGAGCTGTTTTTT. Its translation is CASSKDRLNTGELFF. The rearrangement joins TRBV5-1 to TRBJ2-2, with D maybe TRBD1 (6 bases). V was pared by 4 bases and J by 1 base, with 11 bases between. CDR1 is SGHRS, CDR2 YFSETQ, per germline. This CDR3 spans 15 amino acids.

V usage is TRBV7-9 and J usage is TRBJ1-4; unclear D gene. This CDR3 contains 15 residues. With 1 base removed from V and 5 bases from J, the gap between germline ends came to 11 bases. CDR1 SEHNR and CDR2 FQNEAQ come from the germline V gene (reference sequence). The DNA of the CDR3 is TGTGCCAGCAGCTTAGGGAGAAGCGGGAATGAAAAACTGTTTTTT. Its protein product is CASSLGRSGNEKLFF.

The gene calls are TRBV7-9 and TRBJ2-3, with TRBD2 matching 7 bases. In germline, CDR1 is SEHNR, CDR2 FQNEAQ (reference sequence). This CDR3 region has 15 residues. V lost 0 bases to trimming and J lost 2 bases; unmatched junction nucleotides: 2. In nucleotides, the CDR3 is TGTGCCAGCAGCTTAGCGGGAGGGGCCACAGATACGCAGTATTTT. It yields the protein CASSLAGGATDTQYF.

The V and J genes are TRBV4-1 and TRBJ1-2; perhaps TRBD1 as D (5 bases). Germline-derived CDR1 and CDR2 are MGHRA and YSYEKL. With 3 bases removed from V and 4 bases from J, the gap between germline ends came to 18 bases. CDR3 length equals 16 residues. Written as DNA, the CDR3 is TGCGCCAGCAGCCAGGTTTTGGGGGGGAGGTTCTATGGCTACACCTTC. It translates to CASSQVLGGRFYGYTF.

J is TRBJ1-1 and V is TRBV28; D ambiguous. The CDR3 has 15 residues. Per germline, CDR1 MDHEN and CDR2 SYDVKM. V shed 7 bases and J shed 4 bases, with 19 bases lying between them. In DNA form, the CDR3 reads TGTGCCAGCATTCGGATGAGTAGCCGATTCACTGAAGCTTTCTTT. It specifies CASIRMSSRFTEAFF.

This chain connects TRBV7-8 to TRBJ1-2; 8 nucleotides match TRBD1. J was trimmed by 4 bases and V by 5 bases; bases with no gene match: 9. Per germline, CDR1 SGHVS and CDR2 FQNEAQ. CDR3 length equals 15 residues. The CDR3 sequence is CASSERTGQLYGYTF. The CDR3 nucleotides read TGTGCCAGCAGCGAGAGGACAGGGCAGCTCTATGGCTACACCTTC.

The CDR3 spells CASSRDRDWGQPQHF. CDR3 DNA: TGTGCCAGTAGCCGAGACAGGGATTGGGGTCAGCCCCAGCATTTT. V usage is TRBV19 and J usage is TRBJ1-5, with 7 bases identical to TRBD1. V gave up 6 bases and J gave up 6 bases; unmatched junction bases: 11. CDR1 is LNHDA and CDR2 is SQIVND in the germline V gene (reference sequence). The CDR3 sequence is 15 residues long.

J is TRBJ1-1 and V is TRBV6-6, with 8 nucleotides matching TRBD1. CDR1 is MNHNY and CDR2 is SVGAGI in the germline V gene (reference sequence). This CDR3 comprises 14 residues. The V and J ends lost 4 bases and 6 bases, in that order; junction bases with no gene match: 7. Here the CDR3 reads CASSWTGKEAEAFF. The DNA of the CDR3 is TGTGCCAGCAGTTGGACAGGGAAGGAGGCTGAAGCTTTCTTT.

The rearrangement uses TRBV5-4 and TRBJ1-1, with a tentative D call TRBD1 (5 bases). V was cut by 1 base and J by 2 bases, with 6 bases left in between. Per the germline V gene, CDR1 is SGHNT and CDR2 is YYREEE (reference sequence). CDR3 length: 13 amino acids. The CDR3 DNA reads as TGTGCCAGCAGCTTGAGGGGAAACACTGAAGCTTTCTTT. Protein: CASSLRGNTEAFF.

J is TRBJ1-1 and V is TRBV7-9; 7 bases align to TRBD1. V shed 0 bases, J shed 1 base, and the junction held 2 bases outside the gene matches. Germline CDR1 reads SEHNR; CDR2 reads FQNEAQ (reference sequence). The CDR3 consists of 15 residues. The DNA for the CDR3 is TGTGCCAGCAGCTTAGCCGGGACAGAGAACACTGAAGCTTTCTTT. Translated: CASSLAGTENTEAFF. The full variable domain, completed using reference TRBV7-9 and TRBJ1-1, is DTGVSQNPRHKITKRGQNVTFRCDPISEHNRLYWYRQTLGQGPEFLTYFQNEAQLEKSRLLSDRFSAERPKGSFSTLEIQRTEQGDSAMYLCASSLAGTENTEAFFGQGTRLTVV.

The rearrangement joins TRBV9 to TRBJ2-1, with 12 bases identical to TRBD2. With 2 bases clipped from V and 10 bases from J, the junction kept 10 bases outside the gene matches. There are 16 residues in the CDR3. Germline V gene sequence: CDR1 SGDLS, CDR2 YYNGEE. Written as DNA, the CDR3 is TGTGCCAGCAGCGTCCTAGCGGGAGGGGGATACAGGGAGCAGTTCTTC. This translates into CASSVLAGGGYREQFF.